Each of the 27 T cell receptor beta chains below was sequenced from the same sample in a study of blood T cell repertoires in COVID-19. Here immunoSEQ multiplex PCR was the method, and the copy in TCRdb shows in-frame clones only, minus some. The repertoire includes over 200,000 clones, 90% of them detected once, and roughly 2.7% sits in the top ten. The source material was peripheral blood. Receptors were obtained from a man aged 25-45 years with COVID-19, enrolled during active disease.

The chain carries TRBV19 and TRBJ2-1; D gene ambiguous. CDR1 LNHDA and CDR2 SQIVND come from the germline V gene (reference sequence). This CDR3 spans 13 amino acids. V shed 3 bases and J shed 6 bases, with 9 bases lying between them. In DNA form, the CDR3 reads TGTGCCAGTAGTATGATAAGCTCCAATGAGCAGTTCTTC. Translation: CASSMISSNEQFF.

This chain connects TRBV11-2 to TRBJ2-7; 10 bases are a match to TRBD1. Trimming cost V 2 bases and J 10 bases; bases outside gene matches: 11. The germline CDR1 and CDR2 sequences are SGHAT and FQNNGV. There are 15 residues in the CDR3. DNA of the CDR3: TGTGCCAGCAGCTTATTTCTTGGACAGGGGGGTGAACAGTACTTC. Amino acid sequence: CASSLFLGQGGEQYF.

This clone has just a few counts. The rearrangement uses TRBV19 and TRBJ2-1; 9 bases are a match to TRBD2. J was trimmed by 4 bases and V by 3 bases; bases with no gene match: 4. The CDR3 runs 15 residues. Germline V gene sequence: CDR1 LNHDA, CDR2 SQIVND (reference sequence). For the CDR3, the DNA is TGTGCCAGTAGTATGGTAGCGGGGGATTACAATGAGCAGTTCTTC. Translation: CASSMVAGDYNEQFF.

The chain carries TRBV5-1 and TRBJ1-1; D unresolved. V lost 0 bases, J lost 2 bases, and 11 bases lay in between. This CDR3 comprises 15 residues. Germline V CDR1 and CDR2: SGHRS, YFSETQ. CDR3 nucleotides: TGCGCCAGCAGCTTGGGGGCAGTTATTAACACTGAAGCTTTCTTT. Protein product: CASSLGAVINTEAFF.

The chain uses TRBV24-1 and TRBJ1-2; 10 positions match TRBD1. Germline V gene lookup returns CDR1 KGHDR and CDR2 SFDVKD. The CDR3 has 14 residues. Trimming at V came to 3 bases and at J to 6 bases, leaving 3 bases not matched to a gene. CDR3: CATSDGGTGDGYTF. The CDR3 nucleotides are TGTGCCACCAGTGATGGTGGGACAGGGGATGGCTACACCTTC.

This chain links TRBV19 with TRBJ1-1, with 11 positions matching TRBD1. Germline lookup yields CDR1 LNHDA and CDR2 SQIVND (reference sequence). The CDR3 has 16 residues. The V segment lost 5 bases and the J segment 5 bases; nucleotides outside the gene matches: 10. DNA of the CDR3: TGTGCCAGTAGTTTCCGGACAGGGGGCTTGGGGACTGAAGCTTTCTTT. Its translation is CASSFRTGGLGTEAFF.

The V and J genes are TRBV28 and TRBJ2-7, with D possibly being TRBD1 (6 bases). Trimming cost V 5 bases and J 2 bases, with 13 bases left between them. This CDR3 is built from 14 residues. Per germline, CDR1 MDHEN and CDR2 SYDVKM. CDR3 DNA: TGTGCCAGCAGTAAACAGGGTCCGGCCTACGAGCAGTACTTC. Amino acid sequence: CASSKQGPAYEQYF.

The chain uses TRBV4-1 and TRBJ2-2, with 7 bases identical to TRBD2. The CDR3 spans 15 residues. The germline V gene has CDR1 MGHRA and CDR2 YSYEKL. The V and J ends lost 2 bases and 7 bases, in that order; junction bases with no gene match: 7. The CDR3 DNA reads TGCGCCAGCAGCCAAAGTGGGGGGGGAATCGGGGAGCTGTTTTTT. Translation gives CASSQSGGGIGELFF.

The chain is built from TRBV27 and TRBJ1-3, with no clear D. Germline CDR1 MNHEY, CDR2 SMNVEV (reference sequence). Between the trimmed V and J ends, which lost 5 bases and 3 bases, there was a span of 2 bases. This CDR3 spans 11 amino acids. The CDR3 DNA is TGTGCCAGCAGTCATGGAAACACCATATATTTT. Residues: CASSHGNTIYF.

This chain links TRBV4-1 with TRBJ1-2; D perhaps matches TRBD1 (6 bases). V was cut by 3 bases and J by 3 bases, with 14 bases left in between. The CDR3 sequence is 15 residues long. Germline-derived CDR1 and CDR2 are MGHRA and YSYEKL. The CDR3 coding sequence is TGCGCCAGCAGCCAGGTCGGACAGAGCTACTATGGCTACACCTTC. It translates to CASSQVGQSYYGYTF.

The J gene is TRBJ1-2, the V gene TRBV4-3; TRBD1 agrees at 10 bases. CDR3 length: 16 residues. Germline CDR1 LGHNA, CDR2 YSLEER. Trimming at V came to 0 bases and at J to 4 bases, leaving 5 bases not matched to a gene. The CDR3 is CASSQDRTGGTYGYTF. In nucleotides, the CDR3 is TGCGCCAGCAGCCAAGATAGGACAGGGGGGACCTATGGCTACACCTTC.

The chain joins TRBV18 to TRBJ1-4; D possibly corresponds to TRBD1 (5 bases). V was pared by 0 bases and J by 8 bases, with 10 bases between. The CDR3 totals 14 residues. The germline gives CDR1 KGHSH, CDR2 LQKENI. CDR3 nucleotide sequence: TGTGCCAGCTCACCACCGGGCAGGGCCGAAAAACTGTTTTTT. Translating gives CASSPPGRAEKLFF.

The V call is TRBV10-3, the J call TRBJ1-2; a weak D match, TRBD1 (6 bases). V lost 4 bases to trimming and J lost 2 bases, with 17 bases between them. Germline CDR1 reads ENHRY; CDR2 reads SYGVKD. The CDR3 runs 16 residues. CDR3 sequence: CAISGAGGGLNYGYTF. In DNA, the CDR3 is TGTGCCATCAGTGGAGCTGGGGGGGGCCTCAACTATGGCTACACCTTC.

The V and J genes are TRBV2 and TRBJ1-2; unclear D gene. Germline V lookup: CDR1 SNHLY, CDR2 FYNNEI. The CDR3 length is 14 residues. Trimming left V 4 bases short and J 1 base short, with 10 bases between. The DNA of the CDR3 is TGTGCCAGCAGTGGGATGAGACATAACTATGGCTACACCTTC. Its protein product is CASSGMRHNYGYTF.

CDR3 coding DNA: TGTGCCAGCAGCCTAACCCGGGACAGCTACAATGAGCAGTTCTTC. It yields the protein CASSLTRDSYNEQFF. The rearrangement uses TRBV7-2 and TRBJ2-1; TRBD1 matches 7 bases. CDR1 and CDR2 (germline): SGHTA, FQGNSA. The CDR3 sequence is 15 residues long. The V segment lost 5 bases and the J segment 3 bases; nucleotides outside the gene matches: 7.

The J gene is TRBJ1-6, the V gene TRBV6-4; the match to TRBD1 covers 12 bases. V shed 2 bases, J shed 10 bases, and the junction held 0 bases outside the gene matches. This CDR3 region has 14 residues. The germline CDR1 and CDR2 sequences are MRHNA and SNTAGT. Here the CDR3 DNA reads TGTGCCAGCAGTGACGGGACAGGGGGCTCACCCCTCCACTTT. Amino acids: CASSDGTGGSPLHF.

The chain has TRBV7-2 and TRBJ2-1, with a possible D match to TRBD2 (6 bases). V lost 5 bases and J lost 3, with 11 bases in between. CDR1 is SGHTA and CDR2 is FQGNSA in the germline V gene. The length of the CDR3 is 14 residues. CDR3 in DNA: TGTGCCAGCAGCCCGGGACTGATCTACAATGAGCAGTTCTTC. Translation gives CASSPGLIYNEQFF.

This sequence joins TRBV19 and TRBJ1-1; perhaps TRBD1 as D (6 bases). The CDR3 contains 14 residues. Germline loops: CDR1 LNHDA, CDR2 SQIVND (reference sequence). Trimming removed 6 bases at V and 1 base at J, with 12 bases between. The chain's CDR3 is CASSPDRQNTEAFF. The CDR3 nucleotides are TGTGCCAGTAGCCCCGACAGGCAGAACACTGAAGCTTTCTTT.

This chain uses TRBV3-1 (or the pseudogene TRBV3-2) with TRBJ2-2; 8 nucleotides line up with TRBD1. The CDR3 extends over 15 amino acids. The V and J ends lost 4 bases and 3 bases, in that order; junction bases with no gene match: 4. Germline CDR1 and CDR2: LGHDT and YNNKEL (reference sequence). In nucleotides, the CDR3 is TGTGCCAGCAGCCGATCGGACAGGGACACCGGGGAGCTGTTTTTT. This sequence encodes CASSRSDRDTGELFF.

The rearrangement links TRBV5-1 to TRBJ2-6; D is unclear. V lost 1 base and J lost 1, with 9 bases in between. This CDR3 has 16 residues. Germline V gene lookup returns CDR1 SGHRS and CDR2 YFSETQ. The CDR3 protein is CASSLIPGSGANVLTF. The CDR3 DNA reads as TGCGCCAGCAGCTTGATTCCAGGTTCTGGGGCCAACGTCCTGACTTTC.

The V and J genes are TRBV5-1 and TRBJ2-3; D call uncertain. Germline V gene sequence: CDR1 SGHRS, CDR2 YFSETQ. The CDR3 spans 16 residues. V lost 4 bases and J lost 0, with 15 bases in between. CDR3 nucleotides: TGCGCCAGCAGCCCCCCCCTAGATGTAAGCACAGATACGCAGTATTTT. Translating it yields CASSPPLDVSTDTQYF. Variable domain in full (rest from reference TRBV5-1 and TRBJ2-3): KAGVTQTPRYLIKTRGQQVTLSCSPISGHRSVSWYQQTPGQGLQFLFEYFSETQRNKGNFPGRFSGRQFSNSRSEMNVSTLELGDSALYLCASSPPLDVSTDTQYFGPGTRLTVL.

Turning to this clone: Other DNA sequences in this specimen translate into the identical CDR3. This sequence joins TRBV27 and TRBJ1-2; TRBD1 might be the D (5 bases). The CDR3 contains 13 residues. Germline CDR1 is MNHEY and CDR2 is SMNVEV (reference sequence). The V gene lost 2 bases and the J gene lost 4 bases, with 8 bases spanning the gap. The CDR3 region is CASSLNGGYGYTF. The DNA for the CDR3 is TGTGCCAGCAGTTTAAACGGGGGCTATGGCTACACCTTC.

V and J are TRBV6-5 and TRBJ1-4, with D perhaps TRBD1 (5 bases). Germline V gene sequence: CDR1 MNHEY, CDR2 SVGAGI. This CDR3 comprises 14 residues. V gave up 7 bases and J gave up 8 bases, with 17 bases separating them. The CDR3 loop is CASKLSQGGEKLFF. The DNA for the CDR3 is TGTGCCAGCAAACTGAGTCAGGGAGGCGAAAAACTGTTTTTT.

The genes are TRBV11-1 and TRBJ2-7; TRBD1 aligns across 9 bases. V was clipped by 6 bases and J by 6 bases; unmatched bases: 6. CDR1 SGHAT and CDR2 FQDESV come from the germline V gene (reference sequence). CDR3 size: 13 residues. The CDR3 DNA is TGTGCCAGCAGAACGGGACAGGGTGGCGAGCAGTACTTC. Translation: CASRTGQGGEQYF.

The genes are TRBV10-3 and TRBJ1-1, with D tentatively TRBD1 (5 bases). The germline V and J ends were trimmed by 0 bases and 4 bases, with 15 bases remaining between them. The germline V gene has CDR1 ENHRY and CDR2 SYGVKD. CDR3 length equals 16 residues. CDR3 sequence: CAISESKVRGGTEAFF. The CDR3 coding sequence is TGTGCCATCAGTGAGTCAAAGGTTCGGGGGGGCACTGAAGCTTTCTTT.

This chain connects TRBV28 to TRBJ1-6; TRBD1 matches at 7 bases. This CDR3 region has 13 residues. V trimming: 7 bases; J trimming: 6 bases; junction bases outside the gene matches: 3. CDR1 and CDR2 (germline): MDHEN, SYDVKM. The CDR3 region is CASKGQINSPLHF. CDR3 nucleotides: TGTGCCAGCAAGGGACAGATTAATTCACCCCTCCACTTT.

V is TRBV15 and J is TRBJ2-5; 10 bases fit TRBD2. CDR3 length equals 16 residues. J lost 9 bases, V lost 0 bases, and 10 bases had no gene match. CDR1 is LNHNV and CDR2 is YYDKDF in the germline V gene (reference sequence). CDR3 nucleotides: TGTGCCACCAGCAGAGATACCGGGACTAGCGCCAGGTCCCAGTACTTC. It specifies CATSRDTGTSARSQYF.